Following are 4 T cell receptor beta chains from one sample sequenced in a study of PD-1 blockade in mismatch repair-deficient tumors (dated 2017 in TCRdb). The library was obtained by the immunoSEQ multiplex PCR assay. In TCRdb, the immuneACCESS table is reduced to in-frame sequences with V and J assigned. These tables do not hold every clone; where another copy was compared, an unresolved V gene accounts for under half, and the others remain unexplained. In all, the sample holds about 79,000 clones, and roughly 80% of those were seen once. Approximately 5% of the sample belongs to the ten largest clones. The sequencing used peripheral blood, collected 44 weeks after starting pembrolizumab. These receptors came from an adult with mismatch repair-deficient cancer.

This clone was counted between two and nine times. This rearrangement joins TRBV10-1 to TRBJ2-7; 8 bases align to TRBD1. The length of the CDR3 is 14 residues. The ends lost 3 bases at V and 5 bases at J; junction bases unmatched: 6. The V gene's germline CDR1 is WNHNN and CDR2 SYGVQD (reference sequence). In nucleotides, the CDR3 is TGCGCCAGCAGTGACCCGACAGGGGCGGACGAGCAGTACTTC. It yields the protein CASSDPTGADEQYF.

V is TRBV15 and J is TRBJ2-5; D might be TRBD2 (6 bases). The CDR3 length is 15 residues. Germline V lookup: CDR1 LNHNV, CDR2 YYDKDF (reference sequence). V was clipped by 1 base and J by 0 bases, with 9 bases between them. Here the CDR3 DNA reads TGTGCCACCAGCAGAGCTAGCGCGTACCAAGAGACCCAGTACTTC. Its protein is CATSRASAYQETQYF.

CDR3 DNA sequence: TGCGCCAGCAGCCAAGCGCCCAGGGAAATCGCTGGGGCCAACGTCCTGACTTTC. Protein sequence: CASSQAPREIAGANVLTF. This chain uses TRBV4-3 with TRBJ2-6; a weak D match, TRBD1 (5 bases). V lost 1 base to trimming and J lost 2 bases, with 15 bases between them. Germline-derived CDR1 and CDR2 are LGHNA and YSLEER. This CDR3 spans 18 amino acids.

This sequence joins TRBV14 and TRBJ2-4; TRBD2 matches at 10 bases. This CDR3 is built from 15 residues. V lost 6 bases and J lost 8; bases outside the gene matches: 10. Germline V lookup: CDR1 SGHDN, CDR2 FVKESK. CDR3 sequence reads: CASSQSILAGDIQYF. The CDR3 bases are TGTGCCAGCAGTCAATCTATCCTAGCGGGGGACATTCAGTACTTC.